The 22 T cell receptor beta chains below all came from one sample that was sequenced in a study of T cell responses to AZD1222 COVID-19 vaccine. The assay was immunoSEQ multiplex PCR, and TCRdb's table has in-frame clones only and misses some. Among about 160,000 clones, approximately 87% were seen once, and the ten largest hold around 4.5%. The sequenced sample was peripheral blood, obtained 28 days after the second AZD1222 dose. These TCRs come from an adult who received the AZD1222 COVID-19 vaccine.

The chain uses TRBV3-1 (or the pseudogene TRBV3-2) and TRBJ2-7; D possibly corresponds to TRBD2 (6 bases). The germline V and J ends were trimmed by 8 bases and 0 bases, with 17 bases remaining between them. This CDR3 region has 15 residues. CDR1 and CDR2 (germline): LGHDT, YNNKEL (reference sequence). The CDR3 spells CASSRGPGGSYEQYF. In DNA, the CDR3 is TGTGCCAGCTCCCGGGGTCCCGGGGGCTCCTACGAGCAGTACTTC.

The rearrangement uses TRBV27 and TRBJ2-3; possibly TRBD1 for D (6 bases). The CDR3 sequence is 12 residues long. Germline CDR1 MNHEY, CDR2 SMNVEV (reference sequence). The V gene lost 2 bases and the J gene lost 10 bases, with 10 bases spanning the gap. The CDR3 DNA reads TGTGCCAGCAGTTTAGACAGGACTCCGCAGTATTTT. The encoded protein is CASSLDRTPQYF.

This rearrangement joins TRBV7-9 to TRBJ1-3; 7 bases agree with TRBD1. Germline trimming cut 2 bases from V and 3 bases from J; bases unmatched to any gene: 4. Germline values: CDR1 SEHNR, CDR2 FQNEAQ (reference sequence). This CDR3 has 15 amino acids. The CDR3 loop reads CASSLLNRGGNTIYF. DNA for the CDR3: TGTGCCAGCAGCTTATTGAACAGGGGTGGAAACACCATATATTTT.

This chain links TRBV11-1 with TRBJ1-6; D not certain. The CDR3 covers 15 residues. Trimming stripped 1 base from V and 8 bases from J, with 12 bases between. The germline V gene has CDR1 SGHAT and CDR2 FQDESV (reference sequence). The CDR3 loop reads CASSLGGSSYSPLHF. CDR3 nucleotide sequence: TGTGCCAGCAGCTTAGGGGGAAGTTCTTATTCACCCCTCCACTTT.

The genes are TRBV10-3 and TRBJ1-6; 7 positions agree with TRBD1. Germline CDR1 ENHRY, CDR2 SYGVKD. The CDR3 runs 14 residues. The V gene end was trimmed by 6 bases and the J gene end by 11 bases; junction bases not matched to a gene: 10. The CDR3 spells CAIRVDRLGAPLHF. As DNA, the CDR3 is TGTGCCATCAGGGTGGACAGGCTCGGGGCACCCCTCCACTTT.

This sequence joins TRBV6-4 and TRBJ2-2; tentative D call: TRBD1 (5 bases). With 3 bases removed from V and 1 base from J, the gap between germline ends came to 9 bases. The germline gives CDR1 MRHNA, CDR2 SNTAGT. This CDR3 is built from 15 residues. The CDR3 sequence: CASSEEGQNTGELFF. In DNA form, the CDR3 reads TGTGCCAGCAGTGAGGAAGGACAGAACACCGGGGAGCTGTTTTTT.

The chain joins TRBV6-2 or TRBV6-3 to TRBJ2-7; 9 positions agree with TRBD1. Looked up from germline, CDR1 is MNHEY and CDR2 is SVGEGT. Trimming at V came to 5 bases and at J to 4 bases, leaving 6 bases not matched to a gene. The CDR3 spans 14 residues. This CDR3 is CASSLQGARYEQYF. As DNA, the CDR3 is TGTGCCAGCAGTCTACAGGGGGCTCGGTACGAGCAGTACTTC.

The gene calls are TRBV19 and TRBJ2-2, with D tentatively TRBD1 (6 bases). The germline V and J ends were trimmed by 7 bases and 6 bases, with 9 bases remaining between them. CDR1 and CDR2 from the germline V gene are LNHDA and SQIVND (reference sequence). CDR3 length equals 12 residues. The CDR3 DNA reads TGTGCCAGTACCGAGGGGGCCGGGGAGCTGTTTTTT. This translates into CASTEGAGELFF. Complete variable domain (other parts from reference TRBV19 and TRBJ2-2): DGGITQSPKYLFRKEGQNVTLSCEQNLNHDAMYWYRQDPGQGLRLIYYSQIVNDFQKGDIAEGYSVSREKKESFPLTVTSAQKNPTAFYLCASTEGAGELFFGEGSRLTVL.

CDR3 sequence reads: CASSQSIQGATGELFF. CDR3 nucleotide sequence: TGTGCCAGCAGCCAATCGATCCAGGGGGCGACCGGGGAGCTGTTTTTT. V gene TRBV16 combines with J gene TRBJ2-2, with 8 nucleotides matching TRBD1. Germline V lookup: CDR1 KGHSY, CDR2 FQNENV. With 0 bases clipped from V and 5 bases from J, the junction kept 5 bases outside the gene matches. CDR3 length: 16 amino acids.

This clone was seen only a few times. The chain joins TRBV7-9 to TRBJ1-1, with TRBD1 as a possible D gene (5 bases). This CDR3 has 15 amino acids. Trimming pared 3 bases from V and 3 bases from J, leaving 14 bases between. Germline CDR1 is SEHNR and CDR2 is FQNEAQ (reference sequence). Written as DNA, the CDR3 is TGTGCCAGCAGCTTCCCGGGGGGTAGGGACACTGAAGCTTTCTTT. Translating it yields CASSFPGGRDTEAFF.

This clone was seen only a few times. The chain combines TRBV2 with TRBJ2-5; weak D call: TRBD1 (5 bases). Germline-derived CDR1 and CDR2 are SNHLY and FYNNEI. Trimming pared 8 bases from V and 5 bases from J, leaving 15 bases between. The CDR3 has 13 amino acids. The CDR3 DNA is TGTGCCAGCGGGGTTGGGCACAGGGAGACCCAGTACTTC. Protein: CASGVGHRETQYF. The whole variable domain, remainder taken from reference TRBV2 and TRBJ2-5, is EPEVTQTPSHQVTQMGQEVILRCVPISNHLYFYWYRQILGQKVEFLVSFYNNEISEKSEIFDDQFSVERPDGSNFTLKIRSTKLEDSAMYFCASGVGHRETQYFGPGTRLLVL.

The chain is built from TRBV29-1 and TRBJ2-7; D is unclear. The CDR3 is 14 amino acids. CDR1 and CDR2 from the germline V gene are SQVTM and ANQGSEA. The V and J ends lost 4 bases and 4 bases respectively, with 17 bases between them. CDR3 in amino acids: CSVVRQTKPYEQYF. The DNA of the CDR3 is TGCAGCGTTGTAAGGCAGACAAAACCATACGAGCAGTACTTC.

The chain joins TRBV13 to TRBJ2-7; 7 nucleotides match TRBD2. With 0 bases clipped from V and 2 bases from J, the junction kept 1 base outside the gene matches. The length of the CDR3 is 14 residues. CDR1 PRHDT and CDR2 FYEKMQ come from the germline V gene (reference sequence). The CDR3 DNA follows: TGTGCCAGCAGCTTAGGAGGACTAGCCTACGAGCAGTACTTC. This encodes CASSLGGLAYEQYF.

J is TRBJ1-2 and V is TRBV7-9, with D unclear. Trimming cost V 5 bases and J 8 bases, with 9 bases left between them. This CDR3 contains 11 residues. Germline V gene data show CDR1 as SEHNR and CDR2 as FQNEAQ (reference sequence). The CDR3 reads CASSPIDGYTF. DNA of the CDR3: TGTGCCAGCAGCCCGATCGACGGCTACACCTTC.

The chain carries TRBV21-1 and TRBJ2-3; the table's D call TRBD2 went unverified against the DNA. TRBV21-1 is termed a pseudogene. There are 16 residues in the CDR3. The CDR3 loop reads CASHTGTSTRTDTQYF. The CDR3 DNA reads TGTGCCAGCCATACTGGGACTTCAACAAGGACAGATACGCAGTATTTT.

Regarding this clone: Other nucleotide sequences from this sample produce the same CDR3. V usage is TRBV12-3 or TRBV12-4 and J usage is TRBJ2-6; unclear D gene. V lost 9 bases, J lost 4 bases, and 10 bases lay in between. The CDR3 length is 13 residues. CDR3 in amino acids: CASRPSGANVLTF. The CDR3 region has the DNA TGTGCCAGTCGACCTTCGGGGGCCAACGTCCTGACTTTC.

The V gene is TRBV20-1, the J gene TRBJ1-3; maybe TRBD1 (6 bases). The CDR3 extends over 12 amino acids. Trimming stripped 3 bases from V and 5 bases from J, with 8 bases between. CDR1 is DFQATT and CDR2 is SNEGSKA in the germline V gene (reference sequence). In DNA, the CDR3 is TGCAGTGCTAGTGGACAGAGAAACACCATATATTTT. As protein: CSASGQRNTIYF.

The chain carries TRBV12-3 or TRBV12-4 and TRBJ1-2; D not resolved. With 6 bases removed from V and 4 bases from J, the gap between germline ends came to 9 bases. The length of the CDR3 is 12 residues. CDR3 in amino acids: CASSISIYGYTF. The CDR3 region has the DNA TGTGCCAGCAGCATCAGCATCTATGGCTACACCTTC.

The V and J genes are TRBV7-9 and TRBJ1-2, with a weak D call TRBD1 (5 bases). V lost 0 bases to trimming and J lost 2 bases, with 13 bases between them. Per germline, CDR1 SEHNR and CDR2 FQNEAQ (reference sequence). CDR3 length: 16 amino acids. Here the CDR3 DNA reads TGTGCCAGCAGCTTAGCGCGGGCAGGGAACAACTATGGCTACACCTTC. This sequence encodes CASSLARAGNNYGYTF.

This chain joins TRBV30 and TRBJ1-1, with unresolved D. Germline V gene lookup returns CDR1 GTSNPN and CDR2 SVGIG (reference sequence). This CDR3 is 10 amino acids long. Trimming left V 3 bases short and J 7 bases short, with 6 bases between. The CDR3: CAWSELEAFF. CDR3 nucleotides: TGTGCCTGGAGCGAACTTGAAGCTTTCTTT.

The CDR3: CASRPRIQGEAFF. DNA for the CDR3: TGTGCCAGCCGACCACGGATCCAGGGTGAAGCTTTCTTT. This chain links TRBV19 with TRBJ1-1; a weak D match, TRBD1 (5 bases). The CDR3 loop spans 13 amino acids. V lost 9 bases, J lost 7 bases, and 18 bases lay in between. CDR1 is LNHDA and CDR2 is SQIVND in the germline V gene (reference sequence).

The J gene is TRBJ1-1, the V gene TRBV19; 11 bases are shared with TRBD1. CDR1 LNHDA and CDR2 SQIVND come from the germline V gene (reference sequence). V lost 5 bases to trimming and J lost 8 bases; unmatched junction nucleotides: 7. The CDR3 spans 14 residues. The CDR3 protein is CASSFRTGGGEAFF. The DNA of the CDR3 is TGTGCCAGTAGTTTCCGGACAGGGGGCGGAGAAGCTTTCTTT.